The entry below gives a single TCR beta chain sequence along with its context. This clonotype has a count of ten or more. Its antigen has not been determined. The input lacks base qualities; no much larger clone sits a single base away. The data are from a study of identical twins listed by TCRdb under 2016. For the study in its entirety: The study deep-sequenced TCR alpha and beta repertoires from monozygotic twins, unrelated adults of various ages and cord blood to test whether fetal clonotypes persist. Replicate twin experiments were performed at different times using different library preparation protocols to rule out contamination. Study-level results and caveats: Because the same donors could not be followed over many years, conclusions were based on cross-sectional statistical analysis. Zero-insertion analyses could be partly confounded by invariant T cells such as MAIT and iNKT, although diverse VJ usage argued against such confounding for most clonotypes. Recombination models systematically underestimated out-of-frame TCR alpha sharing in monozygotic twins but agreed with sharing between unrelated individuals. Abundant cord blood beta clonotypes had fewer insertions, young adult naive repertoires showed a similar but weaker trend, and memory repertoires showed no such trend. In beta out-of-frame sequences, excess twin sharing was weaker, because having fewer shared sequences lowered the signal-to-noise ratio. Compared with coincidental sharing between unrelated individuals, out-of-frame TCR alpha sequences shared between twins showed an excess of sequences with low generation probability.

All donors were healthy Caucasians. The twin cohort consisted of three pairs of female monozygotic twins, all aged roughly 18 to 30 years. Peripheral blood mononuclear cells were used as the source from which RNA for TCR libraries was isolated. The germline V gene (reference sequence) specifies DFQATT as CDR1 and SNEGSKA as CDR2. A distance of 10 bases separates the germline ends of V and J, which lose 3 bases and 0 bases respectively. The CDR3, cysteine through phenylalanine, is 14 amino acids long. Only the CDR3 portion is preserved as DNA: 42 bases, with reading frame beginning at the first base. The library was produced with 5' RACE. The sequencing machine was an Illumina HiSeq 2000. Template switching introduced a universal primer binding site; the final cDNA contained a unique molecular identifier, enabling accurate counting of TCR cDNA molecules. Specific primers in the conserved constant-segment region were used to synthesize first-strand cDNA for the TCR alpha and beta chains. To control for contamination, every cDNA library carried two barcodes: a SMART-Mk sample barcode plus Illumina barcodes. Two successive PCR steps introduced TruSeq adapter sequences along with Illumina sample barcodes. The Illumina HiSeq platform was used with custom primers to sequence TCR alpha and beta cDNA libraries. Concerning the study's data processing: MiGEC processed the raw reads to extract unique molecular identifiers, while MiXCR was used to determine the CDR3 positions. Recombination models were inferred per individual with the repgenHMM and IGoR tools using an EM algorithm. The tcR package in R was used for shared clonotype analysis, with sharing normalized by the product of cloneset sizes. Out-of-frame nonproductive sequences were analyzed to study raw recombination free of thymic and clonal selection effects. The public reads were reprocessed in TCRdb via fastp at Q25 and MiXCR, keeping in-frame beta chains. Rows are unified per CDR3 protein, each entry keeping the most common DNA and genes. For this entry, the V and J calls and clone size follow TCRdb and not the study's own pipeline. This sample comprises hundreds of thousands of distinct CDR3 sequences, around an eighth of them detected only once. The ten biggest clones cover about 1.5% of the sample.

These data were also filed under a second study, of yellow fever vaccine responses in identical twins. Per the second study: The authors reported that the T cell response to vaccination in identical twins appeared partly convergent and partly personalized. The study precisely tracked vaccine-responding T cell clones in identical twins.

The source is a woman under 30 in good health. This sequence uses TRBV20-1 and TRBJ2-3; the D gene remains uncertain. Sequenced material: PBMCs. At the DNA level, the sequence is TGCAGTGCTAGTTCGGAGAGGAGCACAGATACGCAGTATTTT. Protein translation: CSASSERSTDTQYF.